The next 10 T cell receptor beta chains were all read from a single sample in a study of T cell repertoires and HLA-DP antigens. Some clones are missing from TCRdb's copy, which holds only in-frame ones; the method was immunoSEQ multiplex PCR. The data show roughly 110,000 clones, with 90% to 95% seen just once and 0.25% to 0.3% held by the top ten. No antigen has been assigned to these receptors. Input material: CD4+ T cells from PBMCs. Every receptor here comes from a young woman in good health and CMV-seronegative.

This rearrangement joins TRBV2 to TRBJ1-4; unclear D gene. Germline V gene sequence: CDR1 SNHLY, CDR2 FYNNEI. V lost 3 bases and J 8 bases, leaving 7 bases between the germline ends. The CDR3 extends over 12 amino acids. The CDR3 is CASSDKVEKLFF. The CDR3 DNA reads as TGTGCCAGCAGTGACAAGGTGGAAAAACTGTTTTTT.

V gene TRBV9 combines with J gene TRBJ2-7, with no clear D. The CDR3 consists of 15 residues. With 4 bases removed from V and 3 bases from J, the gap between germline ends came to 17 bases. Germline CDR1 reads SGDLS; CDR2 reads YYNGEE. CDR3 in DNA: TGTGCCAGCAGCCCTGGGGATTCCATAATCTACGAGCAGTACTTC. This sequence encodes CASSPGDSIIYEQYF.

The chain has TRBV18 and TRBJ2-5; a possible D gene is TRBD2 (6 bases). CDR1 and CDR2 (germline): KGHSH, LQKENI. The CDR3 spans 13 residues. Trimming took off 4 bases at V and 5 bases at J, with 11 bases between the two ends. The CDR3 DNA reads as TGTGCCAGCTCACTCCGCGGAGGGGAGACCCAGTACTTC. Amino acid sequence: CASSLRGGETQYF.

The CDR3 protein is CASSYSGQGRNEQFF. The CDR3, as DNA: TGTGCCAGCAGTTACTCGGGACAGGGTCGTAATGAGCAGTTCTTC. The chain combines TRBV6-6 with TRBJ2-1; TRBD1 matches at 9 bases. CDR1 is MNHNY and CDR2 is SVGAGI in the germline V gene (reference sequence). J was trimmed by 7 bases and V by 0 bases; bases with no gene match: 4. The CDR3 consists of 15 residues.

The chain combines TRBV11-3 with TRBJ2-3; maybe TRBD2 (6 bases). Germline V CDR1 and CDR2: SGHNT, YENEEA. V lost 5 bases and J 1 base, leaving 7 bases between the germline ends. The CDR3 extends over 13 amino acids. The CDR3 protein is CASSPGGTDTQYF. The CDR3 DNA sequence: TGTGCCAGCAGCCCGGGGGGCACAGATACGCAGTATTTT.

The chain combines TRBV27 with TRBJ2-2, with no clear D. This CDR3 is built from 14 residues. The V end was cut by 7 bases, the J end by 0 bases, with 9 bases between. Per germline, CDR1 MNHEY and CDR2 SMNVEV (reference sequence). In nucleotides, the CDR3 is TGTGCCAGCAACGGGCAAACGAACACCGGGGAGCTGTTTTTT. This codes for CASNGQTNTGELFF.

The CDR3 DNA reads TGTGCCAGTAGTCCCTTGCGCTCTGGAAACACCATATATTTT. Translated, it gives CASSPLRSGNTIYF. The J gene is TRBJ1-3, the V gene TRBV19; D is undetermined. This CDR3 has 14 residues. Trimming left V 5 bases short and J 0 bases short, with 8 bases between. Germline CDR1 is LNHDA and CDR2 is SQIVND (reference sequence).

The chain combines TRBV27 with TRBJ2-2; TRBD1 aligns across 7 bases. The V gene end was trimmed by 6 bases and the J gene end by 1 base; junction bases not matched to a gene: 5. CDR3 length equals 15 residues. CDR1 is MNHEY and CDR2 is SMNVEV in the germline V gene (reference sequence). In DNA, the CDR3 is TGTGCCAGCAGACCGGGACAGAAGAACACCGGGGAGCTGTTTTTT. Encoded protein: CASRPGQKNTGELFF.

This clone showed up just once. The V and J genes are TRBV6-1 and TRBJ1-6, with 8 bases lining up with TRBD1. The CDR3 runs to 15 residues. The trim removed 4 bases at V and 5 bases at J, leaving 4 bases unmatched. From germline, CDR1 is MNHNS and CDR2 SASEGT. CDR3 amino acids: CASSGTGTHNSPLHF. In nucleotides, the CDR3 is TGTGCCAGCAGTGGGACAGGGACACATAATTCACCCCTCCACTTT.

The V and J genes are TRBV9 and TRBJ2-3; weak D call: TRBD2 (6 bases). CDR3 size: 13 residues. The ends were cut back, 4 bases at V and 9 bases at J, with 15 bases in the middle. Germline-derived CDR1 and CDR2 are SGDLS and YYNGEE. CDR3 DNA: TGTGCCAGCAGCCCCAGGGACTTCTTCACGCAGTATTTT. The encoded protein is CASSPRDFFTQYF. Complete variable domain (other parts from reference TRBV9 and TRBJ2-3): DSGVTQTPKHLITATGQRVTLRCSPRSGDLSVYWYQQSLDQGLQFLIQYYNGEERAKGNILERFSAQQFPDLHSELNLSSLELGDSALYFCASSPRDFFTQYFGPGTRLTVL.